The table lists the clone carrying this T cell receptor beta chain with a few counts. The antigen is unknown. The CDR3 is 14 residues long. The germline V gene has CDR1 SNHLY and CDR2 FYNNEI. Unmatched junction bases numbered 7, after V lost 6 bases and J lost 5 bases. This specimen comes from a study of cytomegalovirus exposure and HLA in healthy donors. About the study: Tens of millions of unique TCRs from HLA-typed donors were held in an early release of data.

General study results and limits: HLA alleles showed associations with about 17,000 TCR beta sequences in a later analysis, at a 0.05 false discovery rate.

The PCR ran on 60 Vbeta and 13 Jbeta primers. The repertoire was sequenced with immunoSEQ multiplex PCR; TCRdb's copy has only in-frame clones and lacks some. Seen here are roughly 130,000 clones, 70% to 75% observed once, and the top ten hold 2.1%. Sequencing input: PBMCs. The clonotype was recovered from a woman aged 40 to 50 in good health and CMV-seropositive. The V and J genes are TRBV2 and TRBJ2-7; TRBD1 agrees at 10 bases. CDR3 bases: TGTGCCAGCAGCCAATTGGACAGGGGGAACGAGCAGTACTTC. It yields the protein CASSQLDRGNEQYF.